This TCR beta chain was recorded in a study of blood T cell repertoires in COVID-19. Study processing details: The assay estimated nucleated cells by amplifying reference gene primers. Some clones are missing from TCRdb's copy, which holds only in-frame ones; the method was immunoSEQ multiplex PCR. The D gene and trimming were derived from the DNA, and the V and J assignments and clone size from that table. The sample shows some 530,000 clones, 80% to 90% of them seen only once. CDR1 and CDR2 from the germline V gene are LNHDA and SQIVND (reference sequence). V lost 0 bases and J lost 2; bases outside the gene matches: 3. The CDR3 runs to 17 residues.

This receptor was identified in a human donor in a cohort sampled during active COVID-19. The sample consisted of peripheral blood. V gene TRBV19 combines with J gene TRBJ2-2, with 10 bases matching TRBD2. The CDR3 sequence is CASSIDGTSVNTGELFF. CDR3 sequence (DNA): TGTGCCAGTAGTATAGACGGGACTAGCGTAAACACCGGGGAGCTGTTTTTT.